Listed here are 4 T cell receptor beta chains from one sample, sequenced in a study of regulatory T cells (dated by TCRdb to 2016 to 2019). The library was made by the immunoSEQ multiplex PCR assay. For the multiplex PCR, 52 forward TRBV primers and 13 reverse TRBJ primers were used, and amplification bias was corrected with both assay-based and computational methods. Here the immuneACCESS table is served through TCRdb, limited to in-frame sequences with V and J called. Missing clones are a known gap in these copies; in checked studies unresolved V genes cover under half, and the rest lacks a known reason. Recorded for this sample are some 9,100 clones; over 75% of them occurred a single time. Over 9.5% of the sample is in the top ten clones. Input material: CD8+ T cells sorted from blood. These receptors all stem from a person under 35 with CD3G deficiency.

The chain is built from TRBV6-1 and TRBJ1-1, with TRBD1 identical over 7 bases. Germline V gene data show CDR1 as MNHNS and CDR2 as SASEGT. CDR3 length: 14 residues. The V gene end was trimmed by 2 bases and the J gene end by 3 bases; junction bases not matched to a gene: 3. The CDR3 here is CASSEKGADTEAFF. The CDR3 DNA follows: TGTGCCAGCAGTGAAAAGGGGGCGGACACTGAAGCTTTCTTT.

The V and J genes are TRBV6-5 and TRBJ1-1; TRBD1 aligns across 8 bases. V dropped 5 bases and J dropped 6; count of bases not matched to a gene: 5. CDR1 is MNHEY, CDR2 SVGAGI, per germline. The CDR3 runs to 13 residues. CDR3 in amino acids: CASSVGQGAEAFF. The DNA of the CDR3 is TGTGCCAGCAGTGTTGGACAGGGCGCTGAAGCTTTCTTT.

This chain links TRBV10-3 with TRBJ2-7; TRBD2 might be the D (5 bases). V was trimmed by 9 bases and J by 2 bases, leaving 11 bases between them. CDR3 length equals 12 residues. CDR1 and CDR2 from the germline V gene are ENHRY and SYGVKD. This chain's CDR3 is CAISAGPYEQYF. The DNA of the CDR3 is TGTGCCATTTCGGCGGGTCCCTACGAGCAGTACTTC.

This clone was found once. The chain combines TRBV27 with TRBJ1-6; D gene unclear. This CDR3 comprises 14 residues. V lost 4 bases and J lost 6, with 10 bases in between. Germline CDR1 MNHEY, CDR2 SMNVEV (reference sequence). The CDR3 DNA reads as TGTGCCAGCAGTTCGGGCCTAGCTAATTCACCCCTCCACTTT. This sequence encodes CASSSGLANSPLHF.